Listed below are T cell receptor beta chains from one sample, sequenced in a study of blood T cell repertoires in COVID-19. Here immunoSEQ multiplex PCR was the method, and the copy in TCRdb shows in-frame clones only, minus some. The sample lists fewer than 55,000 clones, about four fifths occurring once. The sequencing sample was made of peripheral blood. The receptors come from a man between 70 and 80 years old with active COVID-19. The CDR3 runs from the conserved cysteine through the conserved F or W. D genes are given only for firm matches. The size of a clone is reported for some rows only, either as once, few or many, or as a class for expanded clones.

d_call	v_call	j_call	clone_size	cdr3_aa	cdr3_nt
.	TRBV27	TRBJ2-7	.	CASSLSHTAVYEQYF	TGTGCCAGCAGTTTATCGCACACAGCCGTCTACGAGCAGTACTTC
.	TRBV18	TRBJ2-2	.	CASSVNRETGELFF	TGTGCCAGCTCCGTAAACAGGGAAACCGGGGAGCTGTTTTTT
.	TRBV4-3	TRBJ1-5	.	CASSQDPQGQQPQHF	TGCGCCAGCAGCCAAGATCCCCAGGGACAACAGCCCCAGCATTTT
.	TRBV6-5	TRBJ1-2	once	CASSYSGTSGYTF	TGTGCCAGCAGTTACTCGGGGACATCGGGCTACACCTTC
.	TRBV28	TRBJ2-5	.	CASSSPRGLQETQYF	TGTGCCAGCAGTTCTCCGCGGGGACTCCAAGAGACCCAGTACTTC
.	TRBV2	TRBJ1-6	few	CASRVAGSPLHF	TGTGCCAGCAGGGTAGCGGGGTCACCCCTCCACTTT
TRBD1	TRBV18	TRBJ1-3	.	CASSGQAPAAGNTIYF	TGTGCCAGCTCAGGACAGGCACCAGCAGCTGGAAACACCATATATTTT
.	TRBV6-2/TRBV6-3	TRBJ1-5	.	CASSRLRGGSNQPQHF	TGTGCCAGCAGTCGCCTTAGGGGAGGGAGCAATCAGCCCCAGCATTTT
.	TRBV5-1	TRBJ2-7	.	CASSLRRGTYEQYF	TGCGCCAGCAGCTTGCGCAGGGGAACCTACGAGCAGTACTTC
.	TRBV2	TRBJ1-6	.	CASAKDGVVSYNSPLHF	TGTGCCAGCGCTAAAGACGGAGTAGTCTCCTATAATTCACCCCTCCACTTT
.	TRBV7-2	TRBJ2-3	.	CASSLEFGGDTQYF	TGTGCCAGCAGCTTAGAATTTGGCGGAGATACGCAGTATTTT
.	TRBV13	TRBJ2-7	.	CASSLTGSYEQYF	TGTGCCAGCAGCTTAACGGGCTCCTACGAGCAGTACTTC
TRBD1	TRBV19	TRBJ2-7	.	CASRPTGTGAGYEQYF	TGTGCCAGTAGACCGACCGGGACAGGGGCAGGCTACGAGCAGTACTTC
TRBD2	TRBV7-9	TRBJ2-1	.	CASILRGDNEQFF	TGTGCCAGCATCCTCCGGGGGGATAATGAGCAGTTCTTC
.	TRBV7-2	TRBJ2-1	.	CASSLDPGYNEQFF	TGTGCCAGCAGCTTAGACCCAGGCTACAATGAGCAGTTCTTC
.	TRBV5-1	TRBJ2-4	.	CASSAGTGGAQDIQYF	TGCGCCAGCAGCGCCGGGACTGGGGGAGCCCAGGACATTCAGTACTTC
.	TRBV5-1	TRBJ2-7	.	CASSPDRDEQYF	TGCGCCAGCAGCCCGGACAGAGACGAGCAGTACTTC
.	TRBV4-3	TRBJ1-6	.	CASSQGASTLYNSPLHF	TGCGCCAGCAGCCAGGGCGCTTCTACACTCTACAATTCACCCCTCCACTTT
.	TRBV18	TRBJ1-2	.	CASSPRQGVVWDGYTF	TGTGCCAGCTCACCAAGGCAAGGGGTCGTATGGGATGGCTACACCTTC
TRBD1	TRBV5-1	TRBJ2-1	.	CASSSFRDRLNEQFF	TGCGCCAGCAGCTCGTTCCGGGACAGGCTGAATGAGCAGTTCTTC
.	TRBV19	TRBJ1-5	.	CASSTPAASNQPQHF	TGTGCCAGTAGTACCCCAGCGGCTAGCAATCAGCCCCAGCATTTT
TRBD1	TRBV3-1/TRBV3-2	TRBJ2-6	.	CASSPSLTGSGANVLTF	TGTGCCAGCAGCCCATCCTTGACAGGGTCTGGGGCCAACGTCCTGACTTTC
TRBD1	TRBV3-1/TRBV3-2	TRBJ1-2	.	CASSYGTGANYGYTF	TGTGCCAGCAGCTACGGGACAGGGGCGAATTATGGCTACACCTTC
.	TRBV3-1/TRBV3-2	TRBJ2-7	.	CASRSTSGGPYEQYF	TGTGCCAGCAGGTCGACGTCGGGGGGCCCGTACGAGCAGTACTTC
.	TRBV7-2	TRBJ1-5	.	CASSSYQAGQPQHF	TGTGCCAGCAGCTCGTACCAGGCGGGGCAGCCCCAGCATTTT
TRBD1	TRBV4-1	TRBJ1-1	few	CASSPDRTDTEAFF	TGCGCCAGCAGCCCGGACAGGACTGACACTGAAGCTTTCTTT
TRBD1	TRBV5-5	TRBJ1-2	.	CASSQLGTGVHYGYTF	TGTGCCAGCAGCCAGCTAGGGACAGGGGTCCACTATGGCTACACCTTC
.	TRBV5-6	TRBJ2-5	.	CASRGWGETQYF	TGTGCCAGCCGGGGATGGGGAGAGACCCAGTACTTC
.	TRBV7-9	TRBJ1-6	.	CASSPSTGDGSSPLHF	TGTGCCAGCAGCCCGTCGACTGGAGACGGGAGTTCACCCCTCCACTTT
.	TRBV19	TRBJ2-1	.	CASSPLRGGVVSYNEQFF	TGTGCCAGTTCCCCTCTAAGGGGGGGGGTGGTATCCTACAATGAGCAGTTCTTC
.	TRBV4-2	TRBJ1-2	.	CASSQDSNTNYGYTF	TGTGCCAGCAGCCAAGATAGCAACACTAACTATGGCTACACCTTC
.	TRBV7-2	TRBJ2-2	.	CASSLSSVAGELFF	TGTGCCAGCAGCTTAAGTTCGGTGGCCGGGGAGCTGTTTTTT
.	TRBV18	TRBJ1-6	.	CASSPREGATSPLHF	TGTGCCAGCTCACCACGGGAGGGAGCGACTTCACCCCTCCACTTT
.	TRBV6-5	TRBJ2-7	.	CASRQGREQYF	TGTGCCAGCAGACAGGGACGCGAGCAGTACTTC
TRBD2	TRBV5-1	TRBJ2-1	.	CASSHQTSGGAWNEQFF	TGCGCCAGCAGCCATCAAACTAGCGGGGGGGCGTGGAATGAGCAGTTCTTC
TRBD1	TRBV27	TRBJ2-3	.	CASSQQGADTQYF	TGTGCCAGCAGTCAACAGGGGGCAGATACGCAGTATTTT
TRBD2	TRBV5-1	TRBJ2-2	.	CASSSVAGAGTGELFF	TGCGCCAGCAGCTCAGTAGCGGGGGCCGGGACCGGGGAGCTGTTTTTT
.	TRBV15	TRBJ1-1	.	CATSLGGSNTEAFF	TGTGCCACCAGCCTGGGAGGATCGAACACTGAAGCTTTCTTT
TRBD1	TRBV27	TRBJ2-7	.	CASSSGTGGSSEQYF	TGTGCCAGCAGTTCCGGGACAGGGGGCTCCTCCGAGCAGTACTTC
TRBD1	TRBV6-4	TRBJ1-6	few	CASSQGQGSPLHF	TGTGCCAGCTCCCAGGGACAGGGTTCACCCCTCCACTTT
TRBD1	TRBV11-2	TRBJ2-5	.	CASSLGGTEQETQYF	TGTGCCAGCAGCTTAGGAGGGACAGAGCAAGAGACCCAGTACTTC
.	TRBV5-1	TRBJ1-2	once	CASRASDYGYTF	TGCGCCAGCAGAGCAAGCGACTATGGCTACACCTTC
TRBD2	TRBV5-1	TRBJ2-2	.	CASSFSSGGAARAGELFF	TGCGCCAGCAGCTTCTCTAGCGGGGGGGCCGCTCGCGCCGGGGAGCTGTTTTTT
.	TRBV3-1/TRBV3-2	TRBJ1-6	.	CASSQDGGSPLHF	TGTGCCAGCAGCCAAGATGGAGGTTCACCCCTCCACTTT
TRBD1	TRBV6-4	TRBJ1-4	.	CASSEVSGQPNEKLFF	TGTGCCAGCAGTGAGGTTTCGGGACAGCCTAATGAAAAACTGTTTTTT
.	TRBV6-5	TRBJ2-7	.	CASSYYDSPVVEQYF	TGTGCCAGCAGTTACTATGACAGTCCGGTTGTCGAGCAGTACTTC
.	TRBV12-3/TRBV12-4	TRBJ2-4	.	CASSWTDGNIQYF	TGTGCCAGCAGTTGGACAGACGGGAACATTCAGTACTTC
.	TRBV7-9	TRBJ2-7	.	CASSFGPTGEDEQYF	TGTGCCAGCAGCTTCGGGCCGACAGGCGAAGACGAGCAGTACTTC
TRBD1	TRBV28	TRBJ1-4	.	CASSNPTGQGFKEKLFF	TGTGCCAGCAGTAATCCTACTGGACAGGGGTTTAAGGAAAAACTGTTTTTT
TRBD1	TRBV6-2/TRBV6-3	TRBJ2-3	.	CASSYGRGTDTQYF	TGTGCCAGCAGTTACGGCAGGGGGACAGATACGCAGTATTTT